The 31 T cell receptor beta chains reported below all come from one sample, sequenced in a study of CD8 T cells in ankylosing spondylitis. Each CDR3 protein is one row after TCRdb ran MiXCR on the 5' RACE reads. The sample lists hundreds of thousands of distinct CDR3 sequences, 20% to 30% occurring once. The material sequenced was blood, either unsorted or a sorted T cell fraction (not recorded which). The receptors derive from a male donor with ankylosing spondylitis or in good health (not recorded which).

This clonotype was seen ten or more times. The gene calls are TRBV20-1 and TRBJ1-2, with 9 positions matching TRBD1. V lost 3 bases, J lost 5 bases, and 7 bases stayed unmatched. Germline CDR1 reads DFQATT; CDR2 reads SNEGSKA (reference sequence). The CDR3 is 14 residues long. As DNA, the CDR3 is TGCAGTGCTAGGGAGCCCGGGACAGGGTATGGCTACACCTTC. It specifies CSAREPGTGYGYTF.

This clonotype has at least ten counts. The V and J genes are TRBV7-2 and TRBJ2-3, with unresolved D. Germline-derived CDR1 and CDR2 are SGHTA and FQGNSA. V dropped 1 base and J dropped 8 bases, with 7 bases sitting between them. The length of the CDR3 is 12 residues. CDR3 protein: CASSLVAVTQYF. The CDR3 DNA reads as TGTGCCAGCAGCTTAGTGGCAGTTACGCAGTATTTT.

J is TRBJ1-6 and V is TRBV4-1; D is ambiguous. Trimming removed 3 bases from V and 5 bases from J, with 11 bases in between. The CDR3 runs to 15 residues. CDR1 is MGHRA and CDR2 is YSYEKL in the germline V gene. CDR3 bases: TGCGCCAGCAGCCAGGGCGCTACTCATAATTCACCCCTCCACTTT. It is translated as CASSQGATHNSPLHF.

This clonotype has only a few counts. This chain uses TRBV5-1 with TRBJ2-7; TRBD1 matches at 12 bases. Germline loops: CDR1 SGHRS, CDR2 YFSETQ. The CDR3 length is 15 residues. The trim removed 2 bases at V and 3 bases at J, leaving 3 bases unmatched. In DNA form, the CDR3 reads TGCGCCAGCAGCTTAGGGACAGGGGGCATCTACGAGCAGTACTTC. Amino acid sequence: CASSLGTGGIYEQYF.

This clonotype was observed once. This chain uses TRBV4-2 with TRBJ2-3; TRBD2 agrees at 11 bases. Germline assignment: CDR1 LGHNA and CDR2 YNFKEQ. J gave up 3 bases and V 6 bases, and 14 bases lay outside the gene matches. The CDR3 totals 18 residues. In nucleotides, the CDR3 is TGTGCCAGCAGGCTCCCGGGACTAGCGGTCCTCCCAACAGATACGCAGTATTTT. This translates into CASRLPGLAVLPTDTQYF.

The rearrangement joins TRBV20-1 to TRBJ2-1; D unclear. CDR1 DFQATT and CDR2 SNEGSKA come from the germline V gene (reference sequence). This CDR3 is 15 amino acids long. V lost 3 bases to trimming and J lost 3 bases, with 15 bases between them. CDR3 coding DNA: TGCAGTGCTAGGAGTCCGGGCTCCGACTACAATGAGCAGTTCTTC. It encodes CSARSPGSDYNEQFF.

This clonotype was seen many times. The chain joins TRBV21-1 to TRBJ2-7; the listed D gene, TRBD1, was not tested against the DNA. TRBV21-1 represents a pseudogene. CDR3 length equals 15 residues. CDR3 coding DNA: TGTGCCAGCAGCACGGAATCGGACAGGGTCTACGAGCAGTACTTC. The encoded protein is CASSTESDRVYEQYF.

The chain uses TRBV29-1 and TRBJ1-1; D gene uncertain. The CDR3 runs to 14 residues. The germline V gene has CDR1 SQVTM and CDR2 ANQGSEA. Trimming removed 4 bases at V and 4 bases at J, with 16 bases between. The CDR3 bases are TGCAGCGTTGTCCCCGGCCCTCGGCGCACTGAAGCTTTCTTT. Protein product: CSVVPGPRRTEAFF.

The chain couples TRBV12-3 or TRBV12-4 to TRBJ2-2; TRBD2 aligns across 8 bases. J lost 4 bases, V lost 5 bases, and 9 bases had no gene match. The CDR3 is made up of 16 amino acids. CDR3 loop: CASSLGTRTATGELFF. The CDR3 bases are TGTGCCAGCAGTCTTGGGACTAGGACGGCCACCGGGGAGCTGTTTTTT.

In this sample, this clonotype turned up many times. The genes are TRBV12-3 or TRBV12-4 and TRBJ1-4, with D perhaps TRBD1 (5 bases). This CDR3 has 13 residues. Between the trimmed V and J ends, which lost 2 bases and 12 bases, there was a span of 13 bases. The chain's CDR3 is CASSLFQGGELFF. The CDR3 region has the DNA TGTGCCAGCAGTTTATTCCAGGGAGGGGAACTGTTTTTT.

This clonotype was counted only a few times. The CDR3 sequence: CSATRDRGSAEQYF. CDR3 bases: TGCAGTGCTACCCGGGACAGGGGATCCGCCGAGCAGTACTTC. The chain couples TRBV20-1 to TRBJ2-7, with 10 bases aligning to TRBD1. Germline lookup yields CDR1 DFQATT and CDR2 SNEGSKA (reference sequence). V lost 4 bases to trimming and J lost 6 bases; unmatched junction nucleotides: 9. CDR3 length: 14 amino acids.

The CDR3 DNA reads as TGTGCCAGTAAGGAGACAGGGGGGCAGCCCCAGCATTTT. Its translation: CASKETGGQPQHF. The genes are TRBV19 and TRBJ1-5; 9 bases are shared with TRBD1. V trimming: 7 bases; J trimming: 7 bases; junction bases outside the gene matches: 5. The CDR3 extends over 13 amino acids. CDR1 and CDR2 (germline): LNHDA, SQIVND (reference sequence).

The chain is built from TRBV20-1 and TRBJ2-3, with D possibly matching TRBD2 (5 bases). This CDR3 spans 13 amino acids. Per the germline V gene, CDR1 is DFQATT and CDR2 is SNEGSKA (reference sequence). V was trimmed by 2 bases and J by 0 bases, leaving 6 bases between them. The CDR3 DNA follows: TGCAGTGCTAGAAGGACTAGCACAGATACGCAGTATTTT. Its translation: CSARRTSTDTQYF.

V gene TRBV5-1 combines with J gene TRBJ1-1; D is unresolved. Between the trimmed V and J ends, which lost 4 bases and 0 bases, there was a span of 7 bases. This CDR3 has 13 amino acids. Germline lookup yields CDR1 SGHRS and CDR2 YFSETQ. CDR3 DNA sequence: TGCGCCAGCAGCCCCCCATTGAACACTGAAGCTTTCTTT. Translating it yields CASSPPLNTEAFF.

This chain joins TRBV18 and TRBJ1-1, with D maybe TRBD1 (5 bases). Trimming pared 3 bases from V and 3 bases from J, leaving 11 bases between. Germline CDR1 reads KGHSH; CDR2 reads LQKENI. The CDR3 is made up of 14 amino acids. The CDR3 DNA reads TGTGCCAGCTCACCGACAGAAAGGGACACTGAAGCTTTCTTT. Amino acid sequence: CASSPTERDTEAFF.

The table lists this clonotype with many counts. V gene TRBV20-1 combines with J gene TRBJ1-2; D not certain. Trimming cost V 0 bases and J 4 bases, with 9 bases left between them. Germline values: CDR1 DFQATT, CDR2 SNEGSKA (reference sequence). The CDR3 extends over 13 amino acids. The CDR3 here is CSARDGITYGYTF. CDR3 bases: TGCAGTGCTAGAGATGGGATCACCTATGGCTACACCTTC.

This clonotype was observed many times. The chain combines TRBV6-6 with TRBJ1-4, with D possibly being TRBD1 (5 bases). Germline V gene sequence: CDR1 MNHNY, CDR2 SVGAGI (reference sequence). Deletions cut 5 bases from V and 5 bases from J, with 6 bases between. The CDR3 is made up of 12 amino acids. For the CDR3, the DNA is TGTGCCAGCAGTCGACAGAATGAAAAACTGTTTTTT. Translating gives CASSRQNEKLFF.

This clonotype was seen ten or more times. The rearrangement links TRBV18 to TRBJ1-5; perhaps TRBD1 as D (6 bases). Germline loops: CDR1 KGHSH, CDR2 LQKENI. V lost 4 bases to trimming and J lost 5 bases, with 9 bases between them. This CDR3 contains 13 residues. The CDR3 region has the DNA TGTGCCAGCTCACAGAACAGGGATCAGCCCCAGCATTTT. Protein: CASSQNRDQPQHF.

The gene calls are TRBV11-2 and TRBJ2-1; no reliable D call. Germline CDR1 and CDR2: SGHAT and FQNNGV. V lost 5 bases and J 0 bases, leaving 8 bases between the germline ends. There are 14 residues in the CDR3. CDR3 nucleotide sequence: TGTGCCAGCAGCAAACTCAGCTCCTACAATGAGCAGTTCTTC. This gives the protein CASSKLSSYNEQFF. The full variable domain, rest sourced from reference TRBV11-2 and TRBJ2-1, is EAGVAQSPRYKIIEKRQSVAFWCNPISGHATLYWYQQILGQGPKLLIQFQNNGVVDDSQLPKDRFSAERLKGVDSTLKIQPAKLEDSAVYLCASSKLSSYNEQFFGPGTRLTVL.

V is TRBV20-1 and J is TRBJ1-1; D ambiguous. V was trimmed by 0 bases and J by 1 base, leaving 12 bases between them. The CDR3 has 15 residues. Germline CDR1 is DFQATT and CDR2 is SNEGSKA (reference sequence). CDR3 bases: TGCAGTGCTAGAGATAGGCGGTCACCGAACACTGAAGCTTTCTTT. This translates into CSARDRRSPNTEAFF.

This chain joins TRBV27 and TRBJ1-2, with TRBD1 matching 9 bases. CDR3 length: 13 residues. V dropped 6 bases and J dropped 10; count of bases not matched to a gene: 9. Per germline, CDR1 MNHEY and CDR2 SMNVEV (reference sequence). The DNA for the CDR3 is TGTGCCAGCAGCCCAACAGGGGGCGCGTACTACACCTTC. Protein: CASSPTGGAYYTF.

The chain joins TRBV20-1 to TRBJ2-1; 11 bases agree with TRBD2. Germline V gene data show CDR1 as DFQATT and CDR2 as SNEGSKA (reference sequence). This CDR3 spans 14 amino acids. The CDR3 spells CTSTSGSSYNEQFF. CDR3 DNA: TGCACCTCAACTAGCGGGAGCTCCTACAATGAGCAGTTCTTC.

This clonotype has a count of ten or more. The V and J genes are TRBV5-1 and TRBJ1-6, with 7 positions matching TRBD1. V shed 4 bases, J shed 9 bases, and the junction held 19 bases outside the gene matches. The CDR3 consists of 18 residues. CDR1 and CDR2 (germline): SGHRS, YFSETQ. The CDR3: CASSRTTGTASEGSPLHF. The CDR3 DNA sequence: TGCGCCAGCAGCCGAACGACAGGGACCGCGTCCGAGGGTTCACCCCTCCACTTT.

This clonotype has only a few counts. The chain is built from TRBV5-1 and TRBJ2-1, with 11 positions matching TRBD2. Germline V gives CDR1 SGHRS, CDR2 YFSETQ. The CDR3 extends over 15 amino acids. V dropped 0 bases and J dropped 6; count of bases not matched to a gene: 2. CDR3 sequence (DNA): TGCGCCAGCAGCTTGGTGACTAGCGGGATCAATGAGCAGTTCTTC. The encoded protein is CASSLVTSGINEQFF.

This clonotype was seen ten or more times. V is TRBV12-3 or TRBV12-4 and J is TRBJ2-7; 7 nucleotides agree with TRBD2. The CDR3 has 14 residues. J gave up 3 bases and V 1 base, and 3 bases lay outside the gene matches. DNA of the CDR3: TGTGCCAGCAGTTTAGATGGGAGGGTCTACGAGCAGTACTTC. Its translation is CASSLDGRVYEQYF.

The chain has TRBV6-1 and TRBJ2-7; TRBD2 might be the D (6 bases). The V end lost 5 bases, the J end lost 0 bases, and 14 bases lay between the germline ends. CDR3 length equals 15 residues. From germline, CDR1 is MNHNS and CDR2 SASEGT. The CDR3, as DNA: TGTGCCAGCAGTACCCCTAGCGCCTACTCCTACGAGCAGTACTTC. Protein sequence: CASSTPSAYSYEQYF.

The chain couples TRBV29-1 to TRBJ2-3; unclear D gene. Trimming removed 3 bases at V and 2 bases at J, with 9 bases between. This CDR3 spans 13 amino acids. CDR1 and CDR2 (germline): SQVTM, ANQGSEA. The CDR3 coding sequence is TGCAGCGTTGACCCAGCGAACACAGATACGCAGTATTTT. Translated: CSVDPANTDTQYF.

The CDR3 region is CSASRGGPAGEQYF. The CDR3 DNA is TGCAGCGCGTCAAGGGGCGGACCGGCGGGCGAGCAGTACTTC. The chain couples TRBV29-1 to TRBJ2-7; TRBD1 or TRBD2 may be the D gene (5 bases each). Trimming pared 7 bases from V and 6 bases from J, leaving 22 bases between. Per the germline V gene, CDR1 is SQVTM and CDR2 is ANQGSEA. The CDR3 has 14 amino acids.

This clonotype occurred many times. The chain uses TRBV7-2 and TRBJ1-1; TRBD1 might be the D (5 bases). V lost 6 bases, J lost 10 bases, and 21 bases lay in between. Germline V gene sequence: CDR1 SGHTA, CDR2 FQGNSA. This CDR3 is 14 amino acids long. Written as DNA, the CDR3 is TGTGCCAGCAGTTCTCTCCGGGACTACACGGGAGCTTTCTTT. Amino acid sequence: CASSSLRDYTGAFF.

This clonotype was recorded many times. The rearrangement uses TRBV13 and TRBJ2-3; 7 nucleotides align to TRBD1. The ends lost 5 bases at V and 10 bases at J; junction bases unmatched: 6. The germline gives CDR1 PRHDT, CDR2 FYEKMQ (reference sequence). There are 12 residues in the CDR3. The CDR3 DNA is TGTGCCAGCAGCCCGCGACAGGGACCGCAGTATTTT. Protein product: CASSPRQGPQYF.

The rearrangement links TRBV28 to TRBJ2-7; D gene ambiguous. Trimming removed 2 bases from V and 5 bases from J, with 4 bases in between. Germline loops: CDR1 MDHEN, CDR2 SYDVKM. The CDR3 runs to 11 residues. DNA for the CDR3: TGTGCCAGCAGTTTACAAGACGAGCAGTACTTC. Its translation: CASSLQDEQYF.